This is a list of T cell receptor beta chains from one sample in a study of control samples from healthy donors and cancer patients. Some clones are missing from TCRdb's copy, which holds only in-frame ones; the method was immunoSEQ multiplex PCR. The sample consists of about 93,000 clones, about 87% of them appearing once. Sample: blood. The receptors here all came from a woman in her seventies in good health. The CDR3 runs from the conserved cysteine through the conserved F or W. The D gene is left open where the match is weak. The listing skips clone size in some rows; elsewhere it reads once, few, many or a size class.

v_call	j_call	clone_size	d_call	cdr3_nt	cdr3_aa
TRBV5-6	TRBJ1-2	-	TRBD1	TGTGCCAGCAGCCTGGACAGGGGGCGTAGTGGCTACACCTTC	CASSLDRGRSGYTF
TRBV6-5	TRBJ1-3	-	TRBD1	TGTGCCAGCAGTACAAGCGGGACAGCCAATTTT	CASSTSGTANF
TRBV7-8	TRBJ2-3	-	-	TGTGCCGCCGGTGGGGTTTCTAGCACAGATACGCAGTATTTT	CAAGGVSSTDTQYF
TRBV6-5	TRBJ2-7	-	-	TGTGCCAGCACACATAACCGGGGGCCCTACGAGCAGTACTTC	CASTHNRGPYEQYF
TRBV2	TRBJ1-2	-	TRBD1	TGTGCCAGCAGTGCATTGGCGGGACAGGGGACCTACACCTTC	CASSALAGQGTYTF
TRBV7-2	TRBJ2-7	-	TRBD2	TGTGCCAGCAGCTTAGAAGGGACTAGCGGCTACGAGCAGTACTTC	CASSLEGTSGYEQYF
TRBV6-5	TRBJ2-1	-	-	TGTGCCAGCAGTCTGAAGTGGGCATACAATGAGCAGTTCTTC	CASSLKWAYNEQFF
TRBV6-2/TRBV6-3	TRBJ1-2	-	-	TGTGCCAGCAGTGATTATGGCTACACCTTC	CASSDYGYTF
TRBV28	TRBJ2-1	-	TRBD1	TGTGCCAGCAGTCTGGGACAGGGTACCCTGACTTTTGGGCAGTTCTTC	CASSLGQGTLTFGQFF
TRBV30	TRBJ1-6	-	TRBD1	TGTGCTTGTGACCAGGGGGGGAATTCACCCCTCCACTTT	CACDQGGNSPLHF
TRBV2	TRBJ2-2	-	-	TGTGCCAGCAGTGGCTTAACAGGGTTTGTTGGAGCCGGGGAGCTGTTTTTT	CASSGLTGFVGAGELFF
TRBV7-9	TRBJ2-7	-	-	TGTGCCAGCAGCTTAGTTTTGGGCTACGAGCAGTACTTC	CASSLVLGYEQYF
TRBV21-1	TRBJ2-2	-	-	TGTGCCAGCAGCAATGACTGCCGGGACAGAAAAACGCAAACGAACACCGGGGAGCTGTTTTTT	CASSNDCRDRKTQTNTGELFF
TRBV11-2	TRBJ1-5	-	TRBD1	TGTGCCAGCAGCTTAGCCGTGACAGGGGGGAATCAGCCCCAGCATTTT	CASSLAVTGGNQPQHF
TRBV5-8	TRBJ2-7	-	-	TGTGCCAGCAGATTTGGGGGAGGACCCTACGAGCAGTACTTC	CASRFGGGPYEQYF
TRBV5-6	TRBJ1-2	-	-	TGTGCCAGCAGCTCAGAGAGGGCTCCAACGGGCTACACCTTC	CASSSERAPTGYTF
TRBV20-1	TRBJ2-7	few	-	TGCAGTGCTAGTAATTGGCCGGTTACCTACGAGCAGTACTTC	CSASNWPVTYEQYF
TRBV29-1	TRBJ2-3	-	-	TGCAGCGTTGATACAGCCTATACGCAGTATTTT	CSVDTAYTQYF
TRBV9	TRBJ1-6	-	TRBD1	TGTGCCAGCGGGGACAGGAATAATTCACCCCTCCACTTT	CASGDRNNSPLHF
TRBV10-3	TRBJ1-4	-	-	TGTGCCATCAGTGAGTCATCGGGAAGGGGAGAAAAACTGTTTTTT	CAISESSGRGEKLFF
TRBV6-4	TRBJ2-4	-	-	TGTGCCAGCAGTCGGACTGCGTGGGACATTCAGTACTTC	CASSRTAWDIQYF
TRBV25-1	TRBJ1-1	once	-	TGTGCCAGCAGCCGGTCTTCTTCTGAAGCTTTCTTT	CASSRSSSEAFF
TRBV5-1	TRBJ1-1	once	TRBD1	TGCGCCAGCAGCTTGGCAGGGGGTGGAGCTGAAGCTTTCTTT	CASSLAGGGAEAFF
TRBV10-3	TRBJ2-5	-	TRBD2	TGTGCCATCAGTCTGGGGACTAGCGGGTGGGAGACCCAGTACTTC	CAISLGTSGWETQYF
TRBV7-3	TRBJ2-1	-	-	TGTGCCAGCAGCCGGGCGGGGCGCTCCTACAATGAGCAGTTCTTC	CASSRAGRSYNEQFF
TRBV25-1	TRBJ1-5	-	-	TGTGCCAGCAGTGAATCTGGCGGGAGGGGTCAGCCCCAGCATTTT	CASSESGGRGQPQHF
TRBV2	TRBJ1-2	once	TRBD1	TGTGCCAGCAGTGAAGCCAGGGGGGGGACCTCTGGCTACACCTTC	CASSEARGGTSGYTF
TRBV6-2/TRBV6-3	TRBJ2-3	-	TRBD1	TGTGCCAGCAGTTATTTTAGGGACAGGGGTACAGATACGCAGTATTTT	CASSYFRDRGTDTQYF
TRBV4-3	TRBJ1-4	-	-	TGCGCCAGCAGCCAGACTAATGAAAAACTGTTTTTT	CASSQTNEKLFF
TRBV2	TRBJ1-2	-	-	TGTGCCAGCAGTGAGGGGGGTTTTGGGGTCTATGGCTACACCTTC	CASSEGGFGVYGYTF
TRBV2	TRBJ2-2	-	-	TGTGCCAGCAGTGAACAATTTCAGAACACCGGGGAGCTGTTTTTT	CASSEQFQNTGELFF
TRBV5-6	TRBJ1-1	-	-	TGTGCCAGCAGCCCCGTAAGGACCGCTGAAGCTTTCTTT	CASSPVRTAEAFF
TRBV29-1	TRBJ2-1	once	-	TGCAGCGTTGAAGAAACTCTAGGTAATGAGCAGTTCTTC	CSVEETLGNEQFF
TRBV7-2	TRBJ1-1	-	-	TGTGCCAGCAGCCCTCAGGTGGCGAACACTGAAGCTTTCTTT	CASSPQVANTEAFF
TRBV4-1	TRBJ2-1	-	TRBD1	TGCGCCAGCAGCCAAGGTGAGACAGGGAGCCCCTACAATGAGCAGTTCTTC	CASSQGETGSPYNEQFF
TRBV3-1/TRBV3-2	TRBJ2-3	-	-	TGTGCCAGCAGCCAAGGGGACTCTAGCACAGATACGCAGTATTTT	CASSQGDSSTDTQYF
TRBV6-1	TRBJ1-5	-	-	TGTGCCAGCAGTGGTCCTAGAGTGGCCCCCAATCAGCCCCAGCATTTT	CASSGPRVAPNQPQHF
TRBV6-5	TRBJ2-3	-	-	TGTGCCAGCAGTTACCCGGGCACAGATACGCAGTATTTT	CASSYPGTDTQYF
TRBV19	TRBJ2-1	-	-	TGTGCCAGTAGTATCCAGGTGACCGGGGTCGATGAGCAGTTCTTC	CASSIQVTGVDEQFF
TRBV5-6	TRBJ2-6	-	TRBD1	TGTGCCAGCAGCAGCAGGGGGCACGGGGCCAACGTCCTGACTTTC	CASSSRGHGANVLTF
TRBV9	TRBJ2-1	-	-	TGTGCCAGCAGCGTGACCGGGACTCACAATGAGCAGTTCTTC	CASSVTGTHNEQFF
TRBV29-1	TRBJ1-1	-	-	TGCAGCGTTGGATATTATGGGGGCAGAGGCACTGAAGCTTTCTTT	CSVGYYGGRGTEAFF
TRBV5-1	TRBJ2-1	-	-	TGCGCCAGCAGCTCGGATGGGGACTTCTACAATGAGCAGTTCTTC	CASSSDGDFYNEQFF